This TCR beta chain was found in a study of cytomegalovirus exposure and HLA in healthy donors. Study-wide context: Some 200 million T cells yielded roughly 120 million unique TCR beta sequences in earlier analysis.

This clone occurred once. Its antigen is undetermined. Researchers ran the PCR with 60 Vbeta and 13 Jbeta primers. Sequenced by immunoSEQ multiplex PCR; TCRdb stores in-frame clones only, minus some. The sample yields about 98,000 clones, 81% seen once. The junction had 5 bases not matched to a gene; V was cut back by 5 bases and J by 6 bases. Germline V gene lookup returns CDR1 SGHVS and CDR2 FQNEAQ. This CDR3 contains 13 residues. Overall study results and limits: Relative to the approximately 630-donor mean, N-insertions were reportedly fewer in an Asian-associated ancestry cluster in a later analysis. As a later analysis showed, a missense DCLRE1C variant was linked to trimming of TCR beta V- and J-genes. The later analysis indicated that the majority of CMV-associated TCR beta chains appeared HLA-restricted.

The chain is built from TRBV7-8 and TRBJ2-7; 9 bases are shared with TRBD1. The TCR was taken from a man aged 40-49 years in good health and CMV-seronegative. Sequenced sample: PBMCs. CDR3 loop: CASSTGQGREQYF. The CDR3 DNA reads TGTGCCAGCAGCACGGGACAGGGTCGCGAGCAGTACTTC.